Listed below are T cell receptor beta chains from one sample, sequenced in a study of beta chain features in type 1 diabetes. Produced via immunoSEQ multiplex PCR; TCRdb's table is partial and in-frame only. The sample consists of around 450,000 clones, roughly an eighth of them appearing once. The material sequenced was naive CD4+ T cells from blood. These receptors all come from a woman under 30 in good health. Each CDR3 is given with its conserved first and last residue. The D gene is left open where the match is weak. Clone size is given for some rows only: seen once, a few or many times, or a class if the clone is expanded.

v_call	j_call	clone_size	d_call	cdr3_nt	cdr3_aa
TRBV19	TRBJ1-1	NA	NA	TGTGCCAGTAGTATATCAGGGAAGACTGAAGCTTTCTTT	CASSISGKTEAFF
TRBV15	TRBJ2-5	NA	TRBD2	TGTGCCACCAGCAGAGGAGATGCGGGGGAAGAGACCCAGTACTTC	CATSRGDAGEETQYF
TRBV5-1	TRBJ2-6	NA	TRBD1	TGCGCCAGCAGCTTGGGTCAGGGGGCTGGGGCCAACGTCCTGACTTTC	CASSLGQGAGANVLTF
TRBV7-2	TRBJ2-7	few	TRBD2	TGTGCCAGCAGCTTATCCAGGGACTACTACGAGCAGTACTTC	CASSLSRDYYEQYF
TRBV13	TRBJ2-5	NA	NA	TGTGCCAGCAGCCCCCGTAGGGGGGTCTCCTCCAAGCGAGCCCAGTACTTC	CASSPRRGVSSKRAQYF
TRBV7-2	TRBJ2-3	NA	TRBD2	TGTGCCAGCAGCTTAGTAGCGGGAGGCGATACGCAGTATTTT	CASSLVAGGDTQYF
TRBV2	TRBJ2-1	few	TRBD1	TGTGCCAGCAGGTATCAGGGGGCCATCTACAATGAGCAGTTCTTC	CASRYQGAIYNEQFF
TRBV5-4	TRBJ2-1	NA	NA	TGTGCCAGCAGCTTCAAAGCGGGTGCCTCCTACAATGAGCAGTTCTTC	CASSFKAGASYNEQFF
TRBV7-2	TRBJ2-3	NA	NA	TGTGCCAGCTGTTTCTCGGGGGCGGGAGCCGCGAGTACGCAGTATTTT	CASCFSGAGAASTQYF
TRBV7-9	TRBJ2-2	few	TRBD1	TGTGCCAGCAGCTGGACAGGACTTGGCGGGGAGCTGTTTTTT	CASSWTGLGGELFF
TRBV18	TRBJ1-2	few	NA	TGTGCCAGCTCACCGAAATCCGTCATGGGGTCCCAATATGGCTACACCTTC	CASSPKSVMGSQYGYTF
TRBV29-1	TRBJ2-5	many	TRBD1	TGCAGCGGCCTACAGGGGCAAGAGACCCAGTACTTC	CSGLQGQETQYF
TRBV7-2	TRBJ2-5	NA	NA	TGTGCCAGCAGCTTAGCGTCAGGACAAGAGACCCAGTACTTC	CASSLASGQETQYF
TRBV14	TRBJ2-1	many	NA	TGTGCCAGCAGCCAACTGAAGGCAGGTGAGCAGTTCTTC	CASSQLKAGEQFF
TRBV28	TRBJ1-2	NA	NA	TGTGCCAGCAGTCTGAACCGGGCCCCCTATGGCTACACCTTC	CASSLNRAPYGYTF
TRBV18	TRBJ1-4	NA	NA	TGTGCCAGCTCAAAAACAGGAGAAAAACTGTTTTTT	CASSKTGEKLFF
TRBV5-1	TRBJ2-4	NA	NA	TGCGCCAGCAGCTTGGAGAGAGGAGGAAACATTCAGTACTTC	CASSLERGGNIQYF
TRBV7-2	TRBJ2-3	NA	TRBD2	TGTGCCAGCAGCTTACACGGGCGTGGGCGGGGGAACACAGATACGCAGTATTTT	CASSLHGRGRGNTDTQYF
TRBV29-1	TRBJ2-3	few	TRBD2	TGCAGCGTCGGGACTAGCGGAGTCACAGATACGCAGTATTTT	CSVGTSGVTDTQYF
TRBV6-4	TRBJ2-3	few	NA	TGTGCCAGCAGTGACACAGGGCATACGCAGTATTTT	CASSDTGHTQYF
TRBV6-6	TRBJ1-6	few	TRBD1	TGTGCCAGCAGTCAACAGGGGGCTTTCAGTTCACCCCTCCACTTT	CASSQQGAFSSPLHF
TRBV19	TRBJ1-1	few	NA	TGTGCCAGCCATATAGGGGGCACTGAAGCTTTCTTT	CASHIGGTEAFF
TRBV7-9	TRBJ1-1	NA	TRBD1	TGTGCCAGCATCGGGGACAGAGGATTGATAACTGAAGCTTTCTTT	CASIGDRGLITEAFF
TRBV27	TRBJ2-2	NA	NA	TGTGCCAGCAGGGGTGGGGCGGGGAAGCTGTTTTTT	CASRGGAGKLFF
TRBV28	TRBJ1-4	NA	NA	TGTGCCGCGGGGGTGGCAACTAATGAAAAACTGTTTTTT	CAAGVATNEKLFF
TRBV23-1	TRBJ1-6	few	NA	TGCGCCAGCAGTCTGTCCCGGTATAATTCACCCCTCCACTTT	CASSLSRYNSPLHF
TRBV7-9	TRBJ2-5	few	NA	TGTGCCAGCAGCTCCCCGGGGGCCAGCCAAGAGACCCAGTACTTC	CASSSPGASQETQYF
TRBV4-3	TRBJ2-3	NA	NA	TGCGCCAGCAGCCAAGCCGAGGCTGGGTCGCAGTATTTT	CASSQAEAGSQYF
TRBV29-1	TRBJ2-6	NA	NA	TGCAGCGCTAAACGAGGGGGAAGCTCTGGGGCCAACGTCCTGACTTTC	CSAKRGGSSGANVLTF
TRBV5-1	TRBJ1-1	NA	NA	TGCGCCACCCGGAGGGACGAGAACACTGAAGCTTTCTTT	CATRRDENTEAFF
TRBV4-3	TRBJ2-2	NA	NA	TGCGCCAGCAGCCGCTCGGAGGCCGGGGAGCTGTTTTTT	CASSRSEAGELFF
TRBV29-1	TRBJ1-2	few	TRBD1	TGCAGCATGCAGACAGGGGGCTATGGCTACACCTTC	CSMQTGGYGYTF
TRBV7-9	TRBJ2-5	few	TRBD1	TGTGCCAGCAGGGGAGGACAGGGGGCAGGAGAGACCCAGTACTTC	CASRGGQGAGETQYF
TRBV7-3	TRBJ2-3	few	TRBD1	TGTGCCAGCAGCTTAATCGGGACAGGGGGCCAAGATACGCAGTATTTT	CASSLIGTGGQDTQYF
TRBV18	TRBJ2-3	NA	NA	TGTGCCAGCTCACCAGGCTACACTAGCACAGATACGCAGTATTTT	CASSPGYTSTDTQYF
TRBV29-1	TRBJ2-5	NA	NA	TGCAGCGTTAAATTAGGGGGAGAGACCCAGTACTTC	CSVKLGGETQYF
TRBV5-6	TRBJ1-1	NA	NA	TGTGCCAGCAGCTGGGTGGGGGCCGTGAACACTGAAGCTTTCTTT	CASSWVGAVNTEAFF
TRBV7-9	TRBJ2-7	NA	NA	TGTGCCAGCAGCTCGAGACTCTACGAGCAGTACTTC	CASSSRLYEQYF
TRBV30	TRBJ1-5	NA	TRBD1	TGTTCCTGGAGCCGATCACGGACAGGAAGACCCCAGCATTTT	CSWSRSRTGRPQHF